Below, 32 T cell receptor beta chains from the same sample are listed, as sequenced in a study of OX40 agonist ivuxolimab in advanced cancers. Method: immunoSEQ multiplex PCR; TCRdb's copy keeps in-frame clones and lacks some. This table has approximately 70,000 clones, roughly nine tenths appearing once. The sequences come from CD4+ or CD8+ T cells sorted from blood, collected in a trial of the OX40 agonist ivuxolimab. Receptors were obtained from an adult with an advanced solid tumor such as melanoma, head and neck, liver or kidney cancer.

The chain uses TRBV5-1 and TRBJ1-1, with unresolved D. The V gene lost 4 bases and the J gene lost 6 bases, with 19 bases spanning the gap. CDR3 length: 15 amino acids. Germline CDR1 reads SGHRS; CDR2 reads YFSETQ. This CDR3 reads CASSPVGFSSAEAFF. The CDR3 coding sequence is TGCGCCAGCAGCCCCGTGGGGTTTAGTTCCGCTGAAGCTTTCTTT.

The chain recombines TRBV9 with TRBJ1-6; D uncertain. V gave up 4 bases and J gave up 7 bases, with 9 bases separating them. The CDR3 has 13 amino acids. Germline values: CDR1 SGDLS, CDR2 YYNGEE. The CDR3 reads CASSPQLNSPLHF. CDR3 nucleotide sequence: TGTGCCAGCAGCCCCCAGCTGAATTCACCCCTCCACTTT.

The chain employs TRBV5-1 and TRBJ2-3, with 10 bases matching TRBD2. The ends lost 0 bases at V and 0 bases at J; junction bases unmatched: 7. The CDR3 runs to 18 residues. Germline V gene data show CDR1 as SGHRS and CDR2 as YFSETQ. The CDR3 DNA follows: TGCGCCAGCAGCTTGGGACTCTCTAGCGGGGGAAGCACAGATACGCAGTATTTT. It encodes CASSLGLSSGGSTDTQYF.

V and J are TRBV7-3 and TRBJ1-1, with 8 bases identical to TRBD1. V dropped 4 bases and J dropped 3; count of bases not matched to a gene: 1. The CDR3 length is 13 residues. Germline V gene sequence: CDR1 SGHTA, CDR2 FQGTGA. The CDR3 sequence: CASSSQGDTEAFF. CDR3 DNA: TGTGCCAGCAGCTCACAGGGGGACACTGAAGCTTTCTTT.

The chain uses TRBV28 and TRBJ2-7; 7 positions match TRBD1. Germline V CDR1 and CDR2: MDHEN, SYDVKM. V lost 4 bases to trimming and J lost 3 bases; unmatched junction nucleotides: 6. The CDR3 totals 14 residues. CDR3 loop: CASSSRQGIYEQYF. For the CDR3, the DNA is TGTGCCAGCAGTTCCCGACAGGGAATCTACGAGCAGTACTTC.

The genes are TRBV6-1 and TRBJ1-5; 9 nucleotides agree with TRBD1. This CDR3 is 16 amino acids long. With V trimmed by 4 bases and J by 2 bases, 6 bases remained unmatched. Germline V gene sequence: CDR1 MNHNS, CDR2 SASEGT. CDR3: CASSAAGTGRNQPQHF. The CDR3 nucleotides are TGTGCCAGCAGTGCGGCAGGGACAGGGCGCAATCAGCCCCAGCATTTT.

This chain connects TRBV18 to TRBJ2-1, with unresolved D. Deletions cut 2 bases from V and 9 bases from J, with 8 bases between. This CDR3 contains 12 residues. Germline CDR1 and CDR2: KGHSH and LQKENI. This chain's CDR3 is CASSPTPIEQFF. CDR3 coding DNA: TGTGCCAGCTCACCAACACCGATTGAGCAGTTCTTC.

The rearrangement joins TRBV7-2 to TRBJ1-2, with D unresolved. The V end was cut by 1 base, the J end by 2 bases, with 5 bases between. Germline lookup yields CDR1 SGHTA and CDR2 FQGNSA. CDR3 size: 13 residues. The CDR3 nucleotides are TGTGCCAGCAGCTTAGGGCAGAACTATGGCTACACCTTC. Translation: CASSLGQNYGYTF.

For the CDR3, the DNA is TGTGCCAGCAGCCGTATGGGACAGGGGCTTTCCTACAATGAGCAGTTCTTC. This encodes CASSRMGQGLSYNEQFF. V and J are TRBV11-2 and TRBJ2-1, with TRBD1 matching 10 bases. The CDR3 has 17 amino acids. V shed 5 bases and J 1 base; nucleotides not matched to a gene: 8. Germline V lookup: CDR1 SGHAT, CDR2 FQNNGV.

The rearrangement links TRBV21-1 to TRBJ2-3; the D call of TRBD1 is as the table states it, not checked on the DNA. TRBV21-1 is a listed pseudogene. The CDR3 has 14 amino acids. CDR3 in amino acids: CASSLKTGEDTQYF. Here the CDR3 DNA reads TGTGCCAGCAGCCTCAAGACAGGGGAAGATACGCAGTATTTT.

The CDR3 region has the DNA TGTGCCAGCAGCCAAGATCTAGCGGGAGGGCGTGAGCAGTTCTTC. This gives the protein CASSQDLAGGREQFF. The chain couples TRBV4-2 to TRBJ2-1; 12 bases agree with TRBD2. The CDR3 sequence is 15 residues long. Germline V gene data show CDR1 as LGHNA and CDR2 as YNFKEQ. V shed 0 bases and J 9 bases; nucleotides not matched to a gene: 3.

This rearrangement joins TRBV5-8 to TRBJ2-5; D not resolved. Germline lookup yields CDR1 SGHTS and CDR2 YDEGEE. V was trimmed by 4 bases and J by 3 bases, leaving 1 base between them. The CDR3 sequence is 10 residues long. This CDR3 is CASSKETQYF. The CDR3 bases are TGTGCCAGCAGCAAAGAGACCCAGTACTTC.

V is TRBV25-1 and J is TRBJ1-4; unclear D gene. The CDR3 loop spans 13 amino acids. CDR1 MGHDK and CDR2 SYGVNS come from the germline V gene. The V gene lost 4 bases and the J gene lost 10 bases, with 13 bases spanning the gap. The chain's CDR3 is CASSGPRWGKLFF. For the CDR3, the DNA is TGTGCCAGCAGTGGGCCCAGATGGGGAAAACTGTTTTTT. Combining the CDR3 with reference TRBV25-1 and TRBJ1-4 gives the whole variable domain EADIYQTPRYLVIGTGKKITLECSQTMGHDKMYWYQQDPGMELHLIHYSYGVNSTEKGDLSSESTVSRIRTEHFPLTLESARPSHTSQYLCASSGPRWGKLFFGSGTQLSVL.

This chain uses TRBV30 with TRBJ2-5; 7 positions agree with TRBD1. There are 14 residues in the CDR3. The junction had 4 bases not matched to a gene; V was cut back by 1 base and J by 2 bases. Germline values: CDR1 GTSNPN, CDR2 SVGIG (reference sequence). CDR3 DNA sequence: TGTGCCTGGAGTGCGACAGGGCGGCAAGAGACCCAGTACTTC. This gives the protein CAWSATGRQETQYF.

The chain is built from TRBV4-2 and TRBJ1-4; D may be TRBD1 (6 bases). Germline assignment: CDR1 LGHNA and CDR2 YNFKEQ. Trimming took 4 bases from V and 4 from J, leaving 13 bases between them. The CDR3 consists of 15 residues. The chain's CDR3 is CASSPGQTINEKLFF. The CDR3 coding sequence is TGTGCCAGCAGCCCAGGACAGACGATTAATGAAAAACTGTTTTTT.

The chain uses TRBV9 and TRBJ2-2; D may be TRBD1 (6 bases). Trimming left V 5 bases short and J 6 bases short, with 17 bases between. The CDR3 spans 15 residues. The V gene's germline CDR1 is SGDLS and CDR2 YYNGEE. CDR3 in DNA: TGTGCCAGCAGTCTGGGGGCGGGTGCGTCCGGGGAGCTGTTTTTT. Amino acids: CASSLGAGASGELFF.

The rearrangement links TRBV5-4 to TRBJ2-5; no clear D. CDR1 SGHNT and CDR2 YYREEE come from the germline V gene (reference sequence). The ends were cut back, 4 bases at V and 5 bases at J, with 12 bases in the middle. The CDR3 is 13 residues long. The CDR3: CASSNPVEETQYF. The CDR3, as DNA: TGTGCCAGCAGCAACCCCGTTGAGGAGACCCAGTACTTC.

The CDR3 here is CASTEQIRVGEPQHF. The CDR3 nucleotides read TGTGCCAGCACCGAACAAATACGGGTAGGGGAGCCCCAGCATTTT. The chain couples TRBV6-1 to TRBJ1-5; possibly TRBD1 for D (5 bases). CDR1 and CDR2 from the germline V gene are MNHNS and SASEGT. Trimming stripped 7 bases from V and 8 bases from J, with 21 bases between. This CDR3 contains 15 residues.

The CDR3 loop is CASSLGSGNYGYTF. The DNA of the CDR3 is TGTGCCAGCAGCTTAGGCTCCGGGAACTATGGCTACACCTTC. The genes are TRBV7-2 and TRBJ1-2; D ambiguous. Germline loops: CDR1 SGHTA, CDR2 FQGNSA. The length of the CDR3 is 14 residues. V was pared by 1 base and J by 2 bases, with 8 bases between.

This chain joins TRBV30 and TRBJ1-3; D gene unclear. Germline V lookup: CDR1 GTSNPN, CDR2 SVGIG (reference sequence). This CDR3 is 10 amino acids long. Trimming took off 7 bases at V and 0 bases at J, with 1 base between the two ends. The CDR3, as DNA: TGTGCCTCCTCTGGAAACACCATATATTTT. Translating it yields CASSGNTIYF.

This chain uses TRBV23-1 with TRBJ1-5; a possible D gene is TRBD1 (5 bases). TRBV23-1 is placed among ORFs of uncertain function. The CDR3 is made up of 16 amino acids. V shed 0 bases and J shed 2 bases, with 11 bases lying between them. In DNA form, the CDR3 reads TGCGCCAGCAGTCAATCGAGACAGAGCGGCAATCAGCCCCAGCATTTT. It translates to CASSQSRQSGNQPQHF.

V gene TRBV19 combines with J gene TRBJ1-3; TRBD1 matches 8 bases. J gave up 0 bases and V 7 bases, and 8 bases lay outside the gene matches. Looked up from germline, CDR1 is LNHDA and CDR2 is SQIVND (reference sequence). This CDR3 region has 16 residues. This CDR3 reads CASTLGQGNSGNTIYF. The CDR3 nucleotides read TGTGCCAGTACCCTTGGACAGGGAAACTCTGGAAACACCATATATTTT.

V gene TRBV28 combines with J gene TRBJ2-7; 7 bases map to TRBD1. The CDR3 spans 14 residues. V dropped 6 bases and J dropped 2; count of bases not matched to a gene: 7. The germline CDR1 and CDR2 sequences are MDHEN and SYDVKM. CDR3 nucleotide sequence: TGTGCCAGCAGGACAGGGAAACCCACCTACGAGCAGTACTTC. Its protein is CASRTGKPTYEQYF.

V and J are TRBV28 and TRBJ2-7, with TRBD2 identical over 11 bases. J lost 2 bases, V lost 4 bases, and 13 bases had no gene match. The CDR3 length is 18 residues. The germline CDR1 and CDR2 sequences are MDHEN and SYDVKM. CDR3 in amino acids: CASSYTTSGVLPTYEQYF. The CDR3 nucleotides read TGTGCCAGCAGTTACACGACTAGCGGGGTTCTCCCCACCTACGAGCAGTACTTC.

The chain carries TRBV6-1 and TRBJ2-3; TRBD2 might be the D (6 bases). With 4 bases removed from V and 2 bases from J, the gap between germline ends came to 16 bases. Germline V gene data show CDR1 as MNHNS and CDR2 as SASEGT. The CDR3 is 16 amino acids. The CDR3 region is CASSALTSPLTDTQYF. CDR3 in DNA: TGTGCCAGCAGTGCTCTGACTAGTCCCCTCACAGATACGCAGTATTTT.

CDR3 bases: TGTGCCAGCACTTTAGACAGGGCGAAAAATTGGAACACTGAAGCTTTCTTT. It yields the protein CASTLDRAKNWNTEAFF. The chain combines TRBV5-5 with TRBJ1-1, with TRBD1 matching over 7 bases. This CDR3 region has 17 residues. The germline V gene encodes CDR1 SGHKS and CDR2 YYEKEE (reference sequence). V shed 6 bases, J shed 1 base, and the junction held 15 bases outside the gene matches. Combining the CDR3 with reference TRBV5-5 and TRBJ1-1 gives the whole variable domain DAGVTQSPTHLIKTRGQQVTLRCSPISGHKSVSWYQQVLGQGPQFIFQYYEKEERGRGNFPDRFSARQFPNYSSELNVNALLLGDSALYLCASTLDRAKNWNTEAFFGQGTRLTVV.

The genes are TRBV25-1 and TRBJ2-3, with D perhaps TRBD1 (6 bases). The germline V gene has CDR1 MGHDK and CDR2 SYGVNS. The CDR3 contains 17 residues. The V gene lost 4 bases and the J gene lost 1 base, with 18 bases spanning the gap. The chain's CDR3 is CASSGFRGPRGTDTQYF. DNA of the CDR3: TGTGCCAGCAGTGGGTTCAGGGGACCGAGGGGCACAGATACGCAGTATTTT.

This chain links TRBV6-1 with TRBJ2-2, with D perhaps TRBD2 (7 bases). Trimming pared 0 bases from V and 0 bases from J, leaving 14 bases between. This CDR3 contains 18 residues. Per germline, CDR1 MNHNS and CDR2 SASEGT. The CDR3 is CASSEALAGAANTGELFF. In DNA form, the CDR3 reads TGTGCCAGCAGTGAAGCGCTTGCGGGGGCTGCGAACACCGGGGAGCTGTTTTTT.

The chain uses TRBV4-1 and TRBJ2-3, with 7 positions matching TRBD1. V gave up 4 bases and J gave up 3 bases; unmatched junction bases: 7. Germline CDR1 and CDR2: MGHRA and YSYEKL. The CDR3 contains 15 residues. This CDR3 is CASSLDRVKTDTQYF. The CDR3 DNA follows: TGCGCCAGCAGCCTAGACAGGGTGAAGACAGATACGCAGTATTTT.

J is TRBJ2-3 and V is TRBV7-3; 12 nucleotides align to TRBD2. The CDR3 runs 16 residues. Germline assignment: CDR1 SGHTA and CDR2 FQGTGA. Germline trimming cut 5 bases from V and 5 bases from J; bases unmatched to any gene: 8. The CDR3 region is CASSPRLAGAGDTQYF. The CDR3, as DNA: TGTGCCAGCAGCCCACGACTAGCGGGGGCCGGAGATACGCAGTATTTT.

The chain recombines TRBV5-1 with TRBJ1-5; D gene uncertain. Germline V lookup: CDR1 SGHRS, CDR2 YFSETQ. Between the trimmed V and J ends, which lost 0 bases and 1 base, there was a span of 8 bases. The CDR3 covers 15 residues. CDR3 amino acids: CASSLGFQSNQPQHF. In DNA, the CDR3 is TGCGCCAGCAGCTTGGGGTTTCAGAGCAATCAGCCCCAGCATTTT.

The chain recombines TRBV28 with TRBJ2-1; 13 bases align to TRBD2. The CDR3 covers 17 residues. V trimming: 5 bases; J trimming: 8 bases; junction bases outside the gene matches: 12. Germline CDR1 and CDR2: MDHEN and SYDVKM. CDR3 residues: CASSTPGTSGAKDEQFF. The CDR3 nucleotides read TGTGCCAGCAGTACCCCCGGGACTAGCGGGGCGAAGGATGAGCAGTTCTTC.